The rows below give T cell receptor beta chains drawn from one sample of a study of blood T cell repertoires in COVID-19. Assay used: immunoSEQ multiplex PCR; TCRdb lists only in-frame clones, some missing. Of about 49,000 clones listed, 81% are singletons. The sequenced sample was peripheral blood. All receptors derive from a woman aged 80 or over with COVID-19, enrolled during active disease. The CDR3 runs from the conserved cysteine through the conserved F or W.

CASSYGRVYEQYF,TRBV6-5,TRBJ2-7
CASSDGASGSYEQYF,TRBV10-1,TRBJ2-7
CARKEGAGAGELFF,TRBV5-1,TRBJ2-2
CASSSQMINSPLHF,TRBV7-2,TRBJ1-6
CASSQASSLGGMGEQYF,TRBV4-1,TRBJ2-7
CASSVGAGLPQQTQYF,TRBV9,TRBJ2-5
CATSSQGAGEQFF,TRBV15,TRBJ2-1
CASSPTGGSYNSPLHF,TRBV7-3,TRBJ1-6
CASSLGGLAGGETQYF,TRBV5-4,TRBJ2-5
CASSPAGPYGYTF,TRBV18,TRBJ1-2
CAWSRTSTDTQYF,TRBV30,TRBJ2-3
CASSLSRTANTEAFF,TRBV16,TRBJ1-1
CASSTGQWGQPQHF,TRBV28,TRBJ1-5
CASSVGSSEAYEQYF,TRBV9,TRBJ2-7
CAWWSRGIFGNTIYF,TRBV30,TRBJ1-3
CAWGRDRGLVTSSYNEQFF,TRBV30,TRBJ2-1
CASSHSGKGETQYF,TRBV3-1/TRBV3-2,TRBJ2-5
CASNSRVSYNEQFF,TRBV19,TRBJ2-1
CASSRTSGYYNEQFF,TRBV6-5,TRBJ2-1
CASSVGQLNTGELFF,TRBV9,TRBJ2-2
CASSYGLAGAEQFF,TRBV6-2/TRBV6-3,TRBJ2-1
CATSEKGQGGDEQYF,TRBV24-1,TRBJ2-7
CASSLSPGDPSGNTIYF,TRBV7-3,TRBJ1-3
CASSSGEAYEQYF,TRBV27,TRBJ2-7
CSVSEGTYEQYF,TRBV29-1,TRBJ2-7
CASSRISENEQFF,TRBV27,TRBJ2-1
CASLRTSGKAGELFF,TRBV5-8,TRBJ2-2